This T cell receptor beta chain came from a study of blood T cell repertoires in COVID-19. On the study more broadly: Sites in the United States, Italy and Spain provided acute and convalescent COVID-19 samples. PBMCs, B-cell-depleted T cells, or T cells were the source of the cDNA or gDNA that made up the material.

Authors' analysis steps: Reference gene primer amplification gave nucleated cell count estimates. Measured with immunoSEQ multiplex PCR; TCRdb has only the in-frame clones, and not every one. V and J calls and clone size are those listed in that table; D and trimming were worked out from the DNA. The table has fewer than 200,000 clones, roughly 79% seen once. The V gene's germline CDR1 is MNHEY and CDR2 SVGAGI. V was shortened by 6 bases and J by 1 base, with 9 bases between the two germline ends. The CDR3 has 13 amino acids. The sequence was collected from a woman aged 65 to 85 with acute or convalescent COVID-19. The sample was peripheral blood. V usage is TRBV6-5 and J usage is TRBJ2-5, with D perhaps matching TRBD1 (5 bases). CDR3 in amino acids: CASRGRVQETQYF. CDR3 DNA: TGTGCCAGCAGGGGCAGGGTCCAAGAGACCCAGTACTTC.